The 17 T cell receptor beta chains reported below all come from one sample, sequenced in a study of blood T cell repertoires in COVID-19 (dated by TCRdb to the early 2020s). Libraries were constructed by the immunoSEQ multiplex PCR assay. Held by TCRdb, this immuneACCESS table contains in-frame sequences only and omits some clones. Under half of the omission traces to an unresolved V gene where checked; the cause of the rest is unknown. Present in this sample are about 75,000 clones, around 84% of which were seen just once. The biggest ten clones account for approximately 20% of the sample. Material for sequencing was peripheral blood. The receptors originated from a woman aged 45-59 years with acute or convalescent COVID-19.

The CDR3 here is CASVGGRDGEQFF. The CDR3 DNA is TGTGCCAGCGTCGGCGGGAGGGACGGTGAGCAGTTCTTC. The gene calls are TRBV6-5 and TRBJ2-1; TRBD2 matches 9 bases. The CDR3 has 13 amino acids. V lost 8 bases, J lost 9 bases, and 8 bases stayed unmatched. The germline V gene has CDR1 MNHEY and CDR2 SVGAGI.

This clone was seen a few times. The CDR3 DNA follows: TGTGCCAGCAGCTTAAGGGAGGGGTATGGCTACACCTTC. This translates into CASSLREGYGYTF. The V gene is TRBV7-9, the J gene TRBJ1-2, with D tentatively TRBD1 (5 bases). The CDR3 is 13 amino acids. Germline lookup yields CDR1 SEHNR and CDR2 FQNEAQ (reference sequence). V was cut by 2 bases and J by 5 bases, with 9 bases left in between.

This clone has just one count. The chain's CDR3 is CASSGQGLLRGYTF. The CDR3 DNA sequence: TGTGCCAGCAGCGGACAGGGTTTGTTACGGGGCTACACCTTC. V gene TRBV9 combines with J gene TRBJ1-2, with 7 bases matching TRBD1. The junction had 10 bases not matched to a gene; V was cut back by 3 bases and J by 8 bases. The CDR3 runs to 14 residues. CDR1 and CDR2 from the germline V gene are SGDLS and YYNGEE.

The rearrangement uses TRBV9 and TRBJ1-6, with a tentative D call TRBD1 (5 bases). The CDR3 contains 17 residues. The ends were cut back, 3 bases at V and 0 bases at J, with 13 bases in the middle. Germline lookup yields CDR1 SGDLS and CDR2 YYNGEE. This CDR3 reads CASSARDFSSYNSPLHF. CDR3 nucleotides: TGTGCCAGCAGCGCGCGGGACTTTAGCTCCTATAATTCACCCCTCCACTTT.

V gene TRBV7-3 combines with J gene TRBJ2-3; 7 bases are shared with TRBD2. The length of the CDR3 is 16 residues. Germline trimming cut 6 bases from V and 2 bases from J; bases unmatched to any gene: 11. Germline V gene data show CDR1 as SGHTA and CDR2 as FQGTGA. The CDR3 spells CASSPNGRGSTDTQYF. CDR3 coding DNA: TGTGCCAGCAGTCCTAACGGGCGGGGGTCCACAGATACGCAGTATTTT.

In this sample, this clone turned up a few times. V usage is TRBV5-1 and J usage is TRBJ1-1; 8 positions agree with TRBD1. The junction had 9 bases not matched to a gene; V was cut back by 4 bases and J by 4 bases. The CDR3 sequence is 15 residues long. Per germline, CDR1 SGHRS and CDR2 YFSETQ. For the CDR3, the DNA is TGCGCCAGCAGCAGGGAACTTACAGGGGGCACTGAAGCTTTCTTT. It yields the protein CASSRELTGGTEAFF.

The chain has TRBV5-1 and TRBJ2-3, with 11 bases lining up with TRBD2. This CDR3 region has 16 residues. Germline lookup yields CDR1 SGHRS and CDR2 YFSETQ. V trimming: 4 bases; J trimming: 6 bases; junction bases outside the gene matches: 10. The CDR3: CASSQRATSGGDTQYF. Here the CDR3 DNA reads TGCGCCAGCAGCCAAAGGGCAACTAGCGGGGGTGATACGCAGTATTTT.

The chain couples TRBV15 to TRBJ1-3; a weak D match, TRBD1 (6 bases). CDR1 is LNHNV and CDR2 is YYDKDF in the germline V gene (reference sequence). The V and J ends lost 3 bases and 0 bases respectively, with 12 bases between them. The CDR3 is made up of 16 amino acids. This CDR3 is CATSRMGHLSGNTIYF. CDR3 nucleotide sequence: TGTGCCACCAGCAGGATGGGACATCTCTCTGGAAACACCATATATTTT. Combining the CDR3 with reference TRBV15 and TRBJ1-3 gives the whole variable domain DAMVIQNPRYQVTQFGKPVTLSCSQTLNHNVMYWYQQKSSQAPKLLFHYYDKDFNNEADTPDNFQSRRPNTSFCFLDIRSPGLGDTAMYLCATSRMGHLSGNTIYFGEGSWLTVV.

The J gene is TRBJ2-6, the V gene TRBV7-8; 8 nucleotides align to TRBD2. CDR1 and CDR2 from the germline V gene are SGHVS and FQNEAQ. V lost 5 bases, J lost 0 bases, and 9 bases stayed unmatched. The CDR3 is 18 residues long. The CDR3 spells CASSPSGGGGSGANVLTF. The CDR3 DNA sequence: TGTGCCAGCAGCCCCTCGGGAGGGGGTGGCTCTGGGGCCAACGTCCTGACTTTC.

This clone was seen a single time. The CDR3 DNA sequence: TGTGCCAGCAGCTTAGGGTTGAGGGACACTGAAGCTTTCTTT. It specifies CASSLGLRDTEAFF. The chain combines TRBV7-9 with TRBJ1-1; D gene ambiguous. Germline CDR1 SEHNR, CDR2 FQNEAQ (reference sequence). This CDR3 has 14 residues. Trimming took 1 base from V and 3 from J, leaving 9 bases between them.

The chain recombines TRBV6-6 with TRBJ1-2, with TRBD1 as a possible D gene (6 bases). CDR1 and CDR2 (germline): MNHNY, SVGAGI (reference sequence). The CDR3 loop spans 13 amino acids. The V end was cut by 5 bases, the J end by 9 bases, with 16 bases between. The CDR3 nucleotides are TGTGCCAGCAGTCCGGGACAAATCGTTAGCTACACCTTC. Translated, it gives CASSPGQIVSYTF.

This clone was counted a single time. The CDR3 sequence: CASQRSPSQETQYF. CDR3 coding DNA: TGTGCCAGTCAGCGTAGCCCCAGCCAAGAGACCCAGTACTTC. The chain recombines TRBV9 with TRBJ2-5; unclear D gene. Germline V CDR1 and CDR2: SGDLS, YYNGEE. V was trimmed by 8 bases and J by 1 base, leaving 15 bases between them. The length of the CDR3 is 14 residues.

The DNA of the CDR3 is TGTGCCAGCAGCTTGGCGAAGCCAGGGGGCGGTGGTGGAAACACCATATATTTT. Translating gives CASSLAKPGGGGGNTIYF. The chain employs TRBV5-4 and TRBJ1-3, with 8 nucleotides matching TRBD1. CDR1 is SGHNT, CDR2 YYREEE, per germline (reference sequence). The CDR3 contains 18 residues. The trim removed 0 bases at V and 3 bases at J, leaving 11 bases unmatched.

The chain combines TRBV6-2 or TRBV6-3 with TRBJ2-7, with D maybe TRBD2 (6 bases). V was clipped by 2 bases and J by 0 bases, with 11 bases between them. Per germline, CDR1 MNHEY and CDR2 SVGEGT. The CDR3 is 15 residues long. The CDR3 protein is CASSYGAGFSYEQYF. CDR3 in DNA: TGTGCCAGCAGTTACGGGGCGGGGTTCTCCTACGAGCAGTACTTC.

This clone was found a few times. The chain couples TRBV19 to TRBJ1-2; 7 nucleotides align to TRBD1. The germline V gene encodes CDR1 LNHDA and CDR2 SQIVND (reference sequence). With V trimmed by 5 bases and J by 2 bases, 8 bases remained unmatched. The CDR3 consists of 15 residues. The CDR3 here is CASSPPGTVNYGYTF. Written as DNA, the CDR3 is TGTGCCAGTAGTCCTCCCGGGACAGTGAACTATGGCTACACCTTC.

The rearrangement links TRBV6-5 to TRBJ2-7; TRBD1 aligns across 8 bases. Germline CDR1 and CDR2: MNHEY and SVGAGI. V lost 6 bases and J lost 6; bases outside the gene matches: 10. This CDR3 is 14 amino acids long. The CDR3 nucleotides read TGTGCCAGCAGCCTAGGCGACAGGGGTTTCGAGCAGTACTTC. It translates to CASSLGDRGFEQYF.

This sequence joins TRBV5-1 and TRBJ1-4, with no clear D. Germline V gene lookup returns CDR1 SGHRS and CDR2 YFSETQ. V lost 5 bases to trimming and J lost 4 bases, with 12 bases between them. This CDR3 comprises 14 residues. The CDR3 sequence is CASRRGRGNEKLFF. The CDR3 DNA sequence: TGCGCCAGCAGGAGAGGGCGCGGTAATGAAAAACTGTTTTTT. The full variable domain, in which reference TRBV5-1 and TRBJ1-4 provide the parts outside the CDR3, is KAGVTQTPRYLIKTRGQQVTLSCSPISGHRSVSWYQQTPGQGLQFLFEYFSETQRNKGNFPGRFSGRQFSNSRSEMNVSTLELGDSALYLCASRRGRGNEKLFFGSGTQLSVL.